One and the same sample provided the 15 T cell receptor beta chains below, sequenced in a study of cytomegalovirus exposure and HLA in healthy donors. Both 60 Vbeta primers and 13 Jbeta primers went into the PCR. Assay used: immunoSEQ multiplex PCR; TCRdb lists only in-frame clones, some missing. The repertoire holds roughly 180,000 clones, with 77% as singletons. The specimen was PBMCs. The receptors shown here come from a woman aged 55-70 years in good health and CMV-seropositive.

CDR3 nucleotide sequence: TGTGCCAGCTCACCAAGGAGAGCGGGAGGGACCTACGAGCAGTACTTC. Translating gives CASSPRRAGGTYEQYF. This sequence joins TRBV18 and TRBJ2-7; 10 bases match TRBD2. The CDR3 totals 16 residues. The V gene's germline CDR1 is KGHSH and CDR2 LQKENI. The trim removed 2 bases at V and 2 bases at J, leaving 6 bases unmatched.

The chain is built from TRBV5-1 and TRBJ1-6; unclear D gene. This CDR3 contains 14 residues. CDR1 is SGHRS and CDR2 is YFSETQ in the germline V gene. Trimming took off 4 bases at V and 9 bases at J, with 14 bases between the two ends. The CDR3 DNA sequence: TGCGCCAGCAGCCCGACCCGAGAGGGTTCACCCCTCCACTTT. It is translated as CASSPTREGSPLHF.

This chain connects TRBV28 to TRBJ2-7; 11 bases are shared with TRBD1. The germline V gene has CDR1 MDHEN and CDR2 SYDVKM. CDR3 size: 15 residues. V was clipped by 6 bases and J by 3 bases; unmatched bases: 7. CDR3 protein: CASRPTGQGDYEQYF. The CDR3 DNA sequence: TGTGCCAGCAGACCAACGGGACAGGGGGACTACGAGCAGTACTTC.

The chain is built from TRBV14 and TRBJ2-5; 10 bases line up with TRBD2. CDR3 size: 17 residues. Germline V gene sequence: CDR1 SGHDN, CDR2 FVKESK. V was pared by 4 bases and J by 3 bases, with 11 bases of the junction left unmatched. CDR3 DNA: TGTGCCAGCAGCCCTCTAATGAGCGGGGGGGCCGAAGAGACCCAGTACTTC. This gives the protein CASSPLMSGGAEETQYF.

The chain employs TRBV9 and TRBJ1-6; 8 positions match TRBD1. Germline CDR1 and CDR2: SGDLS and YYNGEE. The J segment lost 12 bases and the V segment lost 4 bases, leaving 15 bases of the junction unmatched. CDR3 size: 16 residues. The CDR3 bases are TGTGCCAGCAGCTCCCCCGGGACAGGCCCTAAAGAACCCCTCCACTTT. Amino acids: CASSSPGTGPKEPLHF.

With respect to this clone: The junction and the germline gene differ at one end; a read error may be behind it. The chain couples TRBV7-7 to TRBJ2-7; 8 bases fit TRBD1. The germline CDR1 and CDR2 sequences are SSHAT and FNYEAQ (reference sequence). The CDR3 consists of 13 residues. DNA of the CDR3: TGTGCTAGCAGTCATGGACAGGGCTACGAGCAGTACTTC. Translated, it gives CASSHGQGYEQYF.

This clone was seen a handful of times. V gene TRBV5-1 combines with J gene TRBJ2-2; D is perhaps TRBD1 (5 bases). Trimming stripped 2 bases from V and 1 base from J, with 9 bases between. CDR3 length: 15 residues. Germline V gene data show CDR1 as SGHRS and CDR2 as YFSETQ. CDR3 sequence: CASSLDTGNTGELFF. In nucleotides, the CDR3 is TGCGCCAGCAGCTTAGATACAGGGAACACCGGGGAGCTGTTTTTT.

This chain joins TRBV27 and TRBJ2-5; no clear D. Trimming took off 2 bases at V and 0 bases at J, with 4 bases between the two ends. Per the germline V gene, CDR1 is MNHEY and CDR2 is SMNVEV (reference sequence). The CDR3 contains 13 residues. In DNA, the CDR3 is TGTGCCAGCAGTTTACGGTACCAAGAGACCCAGTACTTC. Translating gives CASSLRYQETQYF.

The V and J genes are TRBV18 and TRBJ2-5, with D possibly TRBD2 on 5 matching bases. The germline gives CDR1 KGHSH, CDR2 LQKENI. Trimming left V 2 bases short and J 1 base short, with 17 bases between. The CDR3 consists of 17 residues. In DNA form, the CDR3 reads TGTGCCAGCTCACCAATTCCTAGTCGGCGGGTCCAAGAGACCCAGTACTTC. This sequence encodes CASSPIPSRRVQETQYF. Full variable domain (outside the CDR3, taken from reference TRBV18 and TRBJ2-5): NAGVMQNPRHLVRRRGQEARLRCSPMKGHSHVYWYRQLPEEGLKFMVYLQKENIIDESGMPKERFSAEFPKEGPSILRIQQVVRGDSAAYFCASSPIPSRRVQETQYFGPGTRLLVL.

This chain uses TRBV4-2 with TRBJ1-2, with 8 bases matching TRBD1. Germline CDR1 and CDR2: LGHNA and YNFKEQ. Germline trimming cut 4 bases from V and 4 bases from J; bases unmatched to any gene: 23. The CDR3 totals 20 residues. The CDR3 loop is CASSPSLTPRRTGKLYGYTF. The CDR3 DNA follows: TGTGCCAGCAGCCCCTCTTTGACGCCGCGGAGGACAGGGAAACTCTATGGCTACACCTTC.

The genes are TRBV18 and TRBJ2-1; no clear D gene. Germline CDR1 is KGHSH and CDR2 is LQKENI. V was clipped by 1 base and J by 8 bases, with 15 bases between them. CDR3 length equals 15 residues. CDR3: CASSPLAVRLDEQFF. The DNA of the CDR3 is TGTGCCAGCTCACCACTTGCGGTTCGACTGGATGAGCAGTTCTTC.

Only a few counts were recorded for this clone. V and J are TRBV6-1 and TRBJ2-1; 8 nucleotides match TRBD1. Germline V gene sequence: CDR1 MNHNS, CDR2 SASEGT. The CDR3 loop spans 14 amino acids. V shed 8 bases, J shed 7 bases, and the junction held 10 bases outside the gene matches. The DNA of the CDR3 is TGTGCCAGCTTTGACAGGGGTATTTCGAATGAGCAGTTCTTC. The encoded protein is CASFDRGISNEQFF.

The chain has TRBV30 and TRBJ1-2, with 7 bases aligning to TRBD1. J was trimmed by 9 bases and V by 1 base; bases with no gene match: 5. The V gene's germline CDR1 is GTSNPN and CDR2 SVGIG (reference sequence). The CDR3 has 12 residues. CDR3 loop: CAWSADRPCYTF. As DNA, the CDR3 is TGTGCCTGGAGTGCGGACAGGCCCTGCTACACCTTC.

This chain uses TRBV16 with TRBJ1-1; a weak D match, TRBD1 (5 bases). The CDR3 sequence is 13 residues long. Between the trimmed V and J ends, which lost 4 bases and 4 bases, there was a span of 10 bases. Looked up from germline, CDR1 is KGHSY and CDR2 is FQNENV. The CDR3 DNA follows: TGTGCCAGCAGCCTACGGGGGGGCACTGAAGCTTTCTTT. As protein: CASSLRGGTEAFF. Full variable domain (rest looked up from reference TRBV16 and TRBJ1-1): GEEVAQTPKHLVRGEGQKAKLYCAPIKGHSYVFWYQQVLKNEFKFLISFQNENVFDETGMPKERFSAKCLPNSPCSLEIQATKLEDSAVYFCASSLRGGTEAFFGQGTRLTVV.

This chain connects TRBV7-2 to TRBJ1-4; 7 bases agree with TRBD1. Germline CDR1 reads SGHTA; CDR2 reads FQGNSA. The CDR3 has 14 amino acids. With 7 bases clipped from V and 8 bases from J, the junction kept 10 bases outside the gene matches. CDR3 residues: CASNRGQVGEKLFF. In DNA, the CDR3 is TGTGCCAGCAACCGAGGACAGGTTGGGGAAAAACTGTTTTTT.